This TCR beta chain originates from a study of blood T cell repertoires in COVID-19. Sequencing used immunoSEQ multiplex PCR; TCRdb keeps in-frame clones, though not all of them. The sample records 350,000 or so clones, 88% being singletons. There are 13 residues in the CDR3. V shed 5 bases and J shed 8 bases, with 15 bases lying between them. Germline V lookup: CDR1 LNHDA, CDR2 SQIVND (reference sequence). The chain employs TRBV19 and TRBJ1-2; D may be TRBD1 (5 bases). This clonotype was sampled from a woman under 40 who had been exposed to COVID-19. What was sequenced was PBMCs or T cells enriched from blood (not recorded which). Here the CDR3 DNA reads TGTGCCAGTAGTCCTCGCAGGGTGGAAGGCTACACCTTC. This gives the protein CASSPRRVEGYTF.